This T cell receptor beta chain appears in the sequencing data of a study of OX40 agonist ivuxolimab in advanced cancers. Profiled with immunoSEQ multiplex PCR; TCRdb holds only in-frame clones, not every one. Among 60,000 or so clones listed, 90% to 95% were seen once. Concerning this clone itself: Its antigen is not known.

The study, taken as a whole, reports: Determination of antigen specificity was not performed for the expanded peripheral T cells. Part of the nonresponder group also had normalized T-cell clonal expansion that was low.

There are 14 residues in the CDR3. Germline V gives CDR1 ENHRY, CDR2 SYGVKD. Deletions cut 3 bases from V and 0 bases from J, with 9 bases between. The sample consisted of CD4+ or CD8+ T cells sorted from blood, taken in a trial of the OX40 agonist ivuxolimab. This TCR came from an adult with an advanced solid tumor such as melanoma, head and neck, liver or kidney cancer. The J gene is TRBJ2-7, the V gene TRBV10-3; unclear D gene. CDR3 sequence reads: CAISEISSSYEQYF. CDR3 bases: TGTGCCATCAGTGAAATATCTAGCTCCTACGAGCAGTACTTC.